Listed here are 18 T cell receptor beta chains from one sample, sequenced in a study of T cells in Graves' hyperthyroidism and ophthalmopathy. Authors of the study amplified TCR beta CDR3 regions from RNA transcripts. A first-round RT-PCR of the TCR CDR3 used the HTBI primer set. TCRdb processed the multiplex PCR reads anew with MiXCR; each CDR3 protein has one entry. The sample contains 350,000 or so distinct CDR3 sequences, 21% of which appear only once. Sequenced: blood. All receptors come from a woman between 50 and 59 years old with Graves' hyperthyroidism.

The table lists this clonotype with many counts. This chain connects TRBV29-1 to TRBJ2-1; D gene ambiguous. The V gene's germline CDR1 is SQVTM and CDR2 ANQGSEA. The CDR3 is made up of 12 amino acids. V was pared by 3 bases and J by 6 bases, with 9 bases between. CDR3 bases: TGCAGCGTTGACGAGACCCCCAATGAGCAGTTCTTC. Protein sequence: CSVDETPNEQFF.

This clonotype was recorded a few times. This chain joins TRBV19 and TRBJ1-1; no reliable D call. The V gene lost 6 bases and the J gene lost 6 bases, with 14 bases spanning the gap. Germline V gene data show CDR1 as LNHDA and CDR2 as SQIVND (reference sequence). The CDR3 covers 13 residues. The CDR3 DNA sequence: TGTGCCAGTAGGGTTTCGTCTGGCGCTGAAGCTTTCTTT. Translation gives CASRVSSGAEAFF.

Many counts were recorded for this clonotype. The chain couples TRBV7-8 to TRBJ2-7; D is perhaps TRBD2 (6 bases). Trimming cost V 0 bases and J 3 bases, with 15 bases left between them. The germline CDR1 and CDR2 sequences are SGHVS and FQNEAQ. There are 16 residues in the CDR3. The CDR3, as DNA: TGTGCCAGCAGCTTAGCGTGGGCTAGCGAGATCTACGAGCAGTACTTC. This gives the protein CASSLAWASEIYEQYF.

In its sample, this clonotype was seen a few times. This chain uses TRBV7-2 with TRBJ2-7; 9 bases are shared with TRBD1. The CDR3 runs 14 residues. V was clipped by 3 bases and J by 6 bases; unmatched bases: 6. Germline CDR1 and CDR2: SGHTA and FQGNSA. CDR3 residues: CASSLITGGCEQYF. As DNA, the CDR3 is TGTGCCAGCAGCTTGATAACAGGGGGCTGCGAGCAGTACTTC.

The chain joins TRBV7-8 to TRBJ1-5, with 7 positions matching TRBD1. The CDR3 loop spans 15 amino acids. Germline V gives CDR1 SGHVS, CDR2 FQNEAQ. The V gene end was trimmed by 7 bases and the J gene end by 4 bases; junction bases not matched to a gene: 10. The CDR3 spells CASIPTGTANQPQHF. Here the CDR3 DNA reads TGTGCCAGCATCCCCACCGGGACAGCGAATCAGCCCCAGCATTTT.

This clonotype was counted ten times or more. This chain links TRBV24-1 with TRBJ2-7; TRBD2 might be the D (6 bases). Germline lookup yields CDR1 KGHDR and CDR2 SFDVKD. This CDR3 comprises 12 residues. With 2 bases removed from V and 5 bases from J, the gap between germline ends came to 6 bases. CDR3 nucleotide sequence: TGTGCCACCAGTGATTGGGGGGACGAGCAGTACTTC. Translating it yields CATSDWGDEQYF.

This clonotype was detected only a few times. This chain connects TRBV5-1 to TRBJ2-3, with 8 bases identical to TRBD1. Looked up from germline, CDR1 is SGHRS and CDR2 is YFSETQ. Trimming removed 3 bases from V and 6 bases from J; junction bases left unmatched: 3. The CDR3 consists of 13 residues. CDR3 nucleotides: TGCGCCAGCAGCTACAGGGGGGAGGATACGCAGTATTTT. Translation: CASSYRGEDTQYF.

This clonotype was seen at least ten times. The chain employs TRBV18 and TRBJ2-1; 11 bases align to TRBD2. This CDR3 contains 17 residues. The germline gives CDR1 KGHSH, CDR2 LQKENI. Losses at the gene ends were 4 bases for V and 4 bases for J; bases not matched to a gene: 9. The CDR3 DNA reads as TGTGCCAGCTCACGCTCCGGGACTAGCGGTTCTTACAATGAGCAGTTCTTC. Encoded protein: CASSRSGTSGSYNEQFF.

Many counts were recorded for this clonotype. The V and J genes are TRBV12-3 or TRBV12-4 and TRBJ2-2, with no clear D. This CDR3 region has 16 residues. V shed 5 bases and J shed 0 bases, with 13 bases lying between them. The CDR3 loop reads CASSPGRRTNTGELFF. The CDR3 DNA is TGTGCCAGCAGTCCCGGCAGGCGGACGAACACCGGGGAGCTGTTTTTT.

This clonotype was observed once. This chain joins TRBV11-2 and TRBJ2-1, with a possible D match to TRBD2 (6 bases). The germline V gene has CDR1 SGHAT and CDR2 FQNNGV. The CDR3 is made up of 17 amino acids. V shed 0 bases and J shed 5 bases, with 17 bases lying between them. CDR3 bases: TGTGCCAGCAGCTTAGATGTGTTTGTGGGGGGAAACAATGAGCAGTTCTTC. Its protein product is CASSLDVFVGGNNEQFF. Drawing the rest from reference TRBV11-2 and TRBJ2-1, the complete variable domain is EAGVAQSPRYKIIEKRQSVAFWCNPISGHATLYWYQQILGQGPKLLIQFQNNGVVDDSQLPKDRFSAERLKGVDSTLKIQPAKLEDSAVYLCASSLDVFVGGNNEQFFGPGTRLTVL.

The table lists this clonotype with many counts. V usage is TRBV5-5 and J usage is TRBJ1-4; 11 bases match TRBD1. The CDR3 has 15 amino acids. The V gene's germline CDR1 is SGHKS and CDR2 YYEKEE (reference sequence). The V segment lost 4 bases and the J segment 8 bases; nucleotides outside the gene matches: 7. CDR3 in amino acids: CASSTGTGGGEKLFF. In DNA, the CDR3 is TGTGCCAGCAGCACCGGGACAGGGGGAGGCGAAAAACTGTTTTTT.

This chain's CDR3 is CASSHTSGGDYNEQFF. CDR3 in DNA: TGTGCCAGCAGCCATACTAGCGGGGGGGATTACAATGAGCAGTTCTTC. The chain joins TRBV7-3 to TRBJ2-1, with 13 bases that match TRBD2. Germline loops: CDR1 SGHTA, CDR2 FQGTGA. The CDR3 is 16 residues long. J lost 4 bases, V lost 5 bases, and 5 bases had no gene match.

This clonotype was seen ten or more times. The V gene is TRBV11-2, the J gene TRBJ2-1, with 7 positions matching TRBD1. This CDR3 comprises 15 residues. Germline lookup yields CDR1 SGHAT and CDR2 FQNNGV. The ends lost 8 bases at V and 3 bases at J; junction bases unmatched: 10. The CDR3: CASLRDSLGYNEQFF. CDR3 coding DNA: TGTGCCAGCCTCAGGGACAGTCTAGGCTACAATGAGCAGTTCTTC.

The V gene is TRBV28, the J gene TRBJ2-7; 9 bases map to TRBD2. J gave up 0 bases and V 6 bases, and 6 bases lay outside the gene matches. The germline V gene encodes CDR1 MDHEN and CDR2 SYDVKM. This CDR3 has 15 amino acids. As DNA, the CDR3 is TGTGCCAGCAGAGAGGCGGGAGGGCTCTCCTACGAGCAGTACTTC. It encodes CASREAGGLSYEQYF.

This clonotype was counted only a few times. The chain combines TRBV9 with TRBJ2-7; 7 positions match TRBD1. The CDR3 runs to 14 residues. Germline V gene lookup returns CDR1 SGDLS and CDR2 YYNGEE. Trimming at V came to 3 bases and at J to 3 bases, leaving 6 bases not matched to a gene. CDR3 sequence reads: CASSARDRHYEQYF. The CDR3 DNA reads TGTGCCAGCAGCGCCCGGGACAGACACTACGAGCAGTACTTC.

This clonotype was seen ten or more times. The chain employs TRBV5-1 and TRBJ1-1, with D tentatively TRBD1 (6 bases). This CDR3 has 16 residues. Germline-derived CDR1 and CDR2 are SGHRS and YFSETQ. V shed 5 bases and J shed 4 bases, with 21 bases lying between them. The CDR3 DNA reads TGCGCCAGCAGACCATTGTCCAGGGGAGGGAGCACTGAAGCTTTCTTT. Its protein product is CASRPLSRGGSTEAFF.

In nucleotides, the CDR3 is TGTGCCAGCAGCGCCCCTAAAGGTGCGAACACTGAAGCTTTCTTT. Translating it yields CASSAPKGANTEAFF. The chain is built from TRBV5-6 and TRBJ1-1; unclear D gene. The V end lost 4 bases, the J end lost 1 base, and 14 bases lay between the germline ends. The CDR3 has 15 residues. In germline, CDR1 is SGHDT, CDR2 YYEEEE.

The chain is built from TRBV4-3 and TRBJ2-3, with 8 bases identical to TRBD2. The CDR3 totals 15 residues. Germline lookup yields CDR1 LGHNA and CDR2 YSLEER. Trimming took 1 base from V and 9 from J; bases not matched to a gene: 9. CDR3 loop: CASSQAGLEIGTQYF. CDR3 sequence (DNA): TGCGCCAGCAGCCAAGCGGGACTAGAAATTGGAACGCAGTATTTT.